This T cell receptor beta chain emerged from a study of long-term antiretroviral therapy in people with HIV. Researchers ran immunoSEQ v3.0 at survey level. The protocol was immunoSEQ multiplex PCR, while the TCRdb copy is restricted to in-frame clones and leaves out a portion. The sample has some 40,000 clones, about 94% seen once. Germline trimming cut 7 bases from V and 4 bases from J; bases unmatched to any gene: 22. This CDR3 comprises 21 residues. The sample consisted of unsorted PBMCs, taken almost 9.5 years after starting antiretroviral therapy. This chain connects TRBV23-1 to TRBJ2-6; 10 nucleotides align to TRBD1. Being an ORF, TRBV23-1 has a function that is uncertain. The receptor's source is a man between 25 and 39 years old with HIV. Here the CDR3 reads CASTHRDRDRGELPGANVLTF. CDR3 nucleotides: TGCGCCAGCACCCATAGGGACCGGGACAGGGGTGAACTACCCGGGGCCAACGTCCTGACTTTC.